A single sample gave rise to the 22 T cell receptor beta chains below, sequenced in a study of T-cell memory formation after mild COVID-19. TCRdb itself ran the 5' RACE reads through MiXCR, one entry per CDR3 protein. This sample carries about 320,000 distinct CDR3 sequences, approximately 14% of them seen once, and the ten largest clones take 21%. Material: PBMCs or a T cell subset sorted from them (not recorded which). These receptors came from a man between 18 and 35 years old who had mild COVID-19 (a few samples of this study predate the infection). Cell type and time point are not known.

This chain uses TRBV5-1 with TRBJ2-5, with D unresolved. CDR1 SGHRS and CDR2 YFSETQ come from the germline V gene. The CDR3 loop spans 13 amino acids. Trimming removed 0 bases at V and 1 base at J, with 4 bases between. The CDR3 nucleotides read TGCGCCAGCAGCTTGGATACCCAAGAGACCCAGTACTTC. It specifies CASSLDTQETQYF.

This clonotype was recorded a few times. The chain couples TRBV7-9 to TRBJ1-3; no reliable D call. V was clipped by 1 base and J by 7 bases, with 8 bases between them. The CDR3 runs to 13 residues. The germline V gene has CDR1 SEHNR and CDR2 FQNEAQ (reference sequence). The CDR3 region has the DNA TGTGCCAGCAGCTTAGTCGAAGGGAACACCATATATTTT. Translated: CASSLVEGNTIYF.

CDR3 amino acids: CASSLEAENEQYV. In nucleotides, the CDR3 is TGTGCCAGCAGCTTAGAAGCGGAAAACGAGCAGTACGTC. V and J are TRBV7-2 and TRBJ2-7; tentative D call: TRBD2 (5 bases). The CDR3 spans 13 residues. The V end lost 1 base, the J end lost 5 bases, and 9 bases lay between the germline ends. Germline loops: CDR1 SGHTA, CDR2 FQGNSA.

The chain combines TRBV5-4 with TRBJ2-7, with TRBD1 matching over 7 bases. V shed 9 bases, J shed 2 bases, and the junction held 14 bases outside the gene matches. The CDR3 spans 15 residues. Germline-derived CDR1 and CDR2 are SGHNT and YYREEE (reference sequence). The DNA for the CDR3 is TGTGCCACCCAGCTTGCAACAGGGGTCCCCTACGAGCAGTACTTC. Translation gives CATQLATGVPYEQYF.

The chain employs TRBV4-2 and TRBJ2-5, with D unclear. The V and J ends lost 3 bases and 2 bases respectively, with 16 bases between them. This CDR3 is 16 amino acids long. CDR1 and CDR2 from the germline V gene are LGHNA and YNFKEQ. The CDR3 is CASSHPPGHYQETQYF. CDR3 nucleotides: TGTGCCAGCAGCCACCCGCCGGGCCACTATCAAGAGACCCAGTACTTC.

This clonotype was seen repeatedly, ten times or more. The V gene is TRBV5-1, the J gene TRBJ2-1; TRBD2 aligns across 8 bases. Trimming took 4 bases from V and 6 from J; bases not matched to a gene: 9. This CDR3 has 15 residues. Germline V gene sequence: CDR1 SGHRS, CDR2 YFSETQ. The CDR3 DNA follows: TGCGCCAGCAGCAGGCCGGGACTAGAGACCAATGAGCAGTTCTTC. The encoded protein is CASSRPGLETNEQFF.

The chain joins TRBV29-1 to TRBJ2-3; 8 nucleotides align to TRBD2. V gave up 8 bases and J gave up 4 bases; unmatched junction bases: 8. The CDR3 is 13 residues long. CDR1 is SQVTM and CDR2 is ANQGSEA in the germline V gene. The CDR3 sequence: CSTRGGGADTQYF. In DNA, the CDR3 is TGCAGCACCCGGGGGGGCGGGGCAGATACGCAGTATTTT.

This clonotype was seen ten or more times. V gene TRBV12-3 or TRBV12-4 combines with J gene TRBJ2-4, with TRBD1 matching 8 bases. This CDR3 is 14 amino acids long. V dropped 4 bases and J dropped 8; count of bases not matched to a gene: 7. CDR3 DNA sequence: TGTGCCAGCAGTTATCCGGGACAGGAGGACATTCAGTACTTC. This codes for CASSYPGQEDIQYF.

The chain combines TRBV10-3 with TRBJ1-2; D is perhaps TRBD1 (5 bases). The CDR3 consists of 14 residues. Trimming shortened V by 2 bases and J by 4 bases, and 11 bases separated the two germline ends. Germline CDR1 and CDR2: ENHRY and SYGVKD. CDR3 bases: TGTGCCATCAGTGAGGGGCGGGGGAGCTATGGCTACACCTTC. The encoded protein is CAISEGRGSYGYTF.

This clonotype was found a few times. The chain couples TRBV4-1 to TRBJ2-3; 9 bases match TRBD1. Germline V gene data show CDR1 as MGHRA and CDR2 as YSYEKL. J gave up 8 bases and V 2 bases, and 8 bases lay outside the gene matches. This CDR3 contains 15 residues. The CDR3 loop reads CASSQLTGGLSTQYF. The CDR3 bases are TGCGCCAGCAGCCAACTGACAGGGGGACTCAGTACGCAGTATTTT.

This clonotype was picked up a small number of times. The chain carries TRBV20-1 and TRBJ2-5; no clear D. CDR3 size: 14 residues. V was trimmed by 0 bases and J by 1 base, leaving 9 bases between them. Germline assignment: CDR1 DFQATT and CDR2 SNEGSKA (reference sequence). The CDR3 is CSAREQPGQETQYF. In nucleotides, the CDR3 is TGCAGTGCTAGAGAACAGCCGGGCCAAGAGACCCAGTACTTC.

This chain joins TRBV20-1 and TRBJ2-7; D remains ambiguous. Germline V lookup: CDR1 DFQATT, CDR2 SNEGSKA (reference sequence). V lost 5 bases to trimming and J lost 2 bases, with 19 bases between them. This CDR3 spans 15 amino acids. The CDR3 loop reads CSASNGVRRTYEQYV. In nucleotides, the CDR3 is TGCAGTGCTTCAAATGGCGTCAGGAGAACCTACGAGCAGTACGTC.

The CDR3 loop reads CASSPPRQGSSYNSPLHF. In DNA, the CDR3 is TGTGCCAGCAGCCCCCCCCGACAGGGAAGCTCCTATAATTCACCCCTCCACTTT. The chain has TRBV28 and TRBJ1-6, with 7 bases matching TRBD1. Trimming cost V 6 bases and J 0 bases; bases outside gene matches: 11. CDR1 is MDHEN and CDR2 is SYDVKM in the germline V gene. The CDR3 has 18 amino acids.

This clonotype was counted a few times. This chain uses TRBV12-3 or TRBV12-4 with TRBJ2-3, with D tentatively TRBD1 (6 bases). There are 13 residues in the CDR3. Trimming cost V 6 bases and J 6 bases, with 13 bases left between them. CDR3 in DNA: TGTGCCAGCAGCCCGTACAGGGACGATACGCAGTATTTT. The encoded protein is CASSPYRDDTQYF.

The chain has TRBV24-1 and TRBJ2-5; either TRBD1 or TRBD2 may supply D (6 bases each). The V end was cut by 2 bases, the J end by 2 bases, with 11 bases between. This CDR3 has 15 residues. Germline CDR1 and CDR2: KGHDR and SFDVKD. CDR3 coding DNA: TGTGCCACCAGTGATTCTAGGGGGGCTCAAGAGACCCAGTACTTC. It yields the protein CATSDSRGAQETQYF.

This clonotype was seen only a few times. This chain joins TRBV7-9 and TRBJ2-7; TRBD1 might be the D (6 bases). The germline V gene encodes CDR1 SEHNR and CDR2 FQNEAQ (reference sequence). CDR3 length equals 14 residues. Trimming took 8 bases from V and 4 from J, leaving 18 bases between them. DNA of the CDR3: TGTGCCAGCGGTGGGACACCAGACCCTTACGAGCAGTACTTC. Protein product: CASGGTPDPYEQYF.

The chain links TRBV3-1 to TRBJ2-2; D assignment may be TRBD1 or TRBD2 (5 bases each). Germline-derived CDR1 and CDR2 are LGHDT and YNNKEL (reference sequence). This CDR3 has 16 residues. The V and J ends lost 6 bases and 2 bases respectively, with 16 bases between them. CDR3 in amino acids: CASRGRRSTNTGELFF. CDR3 bases: TGTGCCAGCAGGGGACGCAGATCGACTAACACCGGGGAGCTGTTTTTT.

V is TRBV4-3 and J is TRBJ2-3; TRBD1 aligns across 8 bases. The V segment lost 3 bases and the J segment 8 bases; nucleotides outside the gene matches: 1. CDR1 and CDR2 from the germline V gene are LGHNA and YSLEER. The CDR3 is made up of 12 amino acids. CDR3 in amino acids: CASSQTGVTQYF. CDR3 DNA sequence: TGCGCCAGCAGCCAGACAGGGGTTACGCAGTATTTT.

This clonotype was found many times. The J gene is TRBJ1-5, the V gene TRBV6-6, with 7 bases aligning to TRBD1. CDR3 length equals 17 residues. Germline V gene sequence: CDR1 MNHNY, CDR2 SVGAGI (reference sequence). V shed 7 bases and J 5 bases; nucleotides not matched to a gene: 17. CDR3: CASTNQGVGVRHQPQHF. CDR3 DNA: TGTGCCAGCACCAACCAGGGGGTGGGGGTGAGGCATCAGCCCCAGCATTTT.

This clonotype came up many times. V gene TRBV7-9 combines with J gene TRBJ1-2; tentative D call: TRBD1 (5 bases). CDR3 length: 17 residues. CDR1 and CDR2 (germline): SEHNR, FQNEAQ (reference sequence). The V end was cut by 5 bases, the J end by 0 bases, with 19 bases between. Written as DNA, the CDR3 is TGTGCCAGCAGCCTAGGCGGGGCGACTAAAGCTAACTATGGCTACACCTTC. Its translation is CASSLGGATKANYGYTF. The full variable domain, with the rest looked up from reference TRBV7-9 and TRBJ1-2, is DTGVSQNPRHKITKRGQNVTFRCDPISEHNRLYWYRQTLGQGPEFLTYFQNEAQLEKSRLLSDRFSAERPKGSFSTLEIQRTEQGDSAMYLCASSLGGATKANYGYTFGSGTRLTVV.

This chain links TRBV24-1 with TRBJ2-3, with 8 bases that match TRBD1. This CDR3 has 15 residues. Germline V CDR1 and CDR2: KGHDR, SFDVKD. V was pared by 4 bases and J by 6 bases, with 8 bases of the junction left unmatched. CDR3 sequence reads: CATSDSGQGKDTQYF. Here the CDR3 DNA reads TGTGCCACCAGTGACTCCGGACAGGGAAAGGATACGCAGTATTTT.

On this clonotype: Compared with germline, one end of the junction differs, possibly owing to a read error. The chain couples TRBV7-2 to TRBJ1-6, with D maybe TRBD1 (5 bases). Germline CDR1 SGHTA, CDR2 FQGNSA. The CDR3 has 15 residues. CDR3 amino acids: CASSLAIDSTPGTVW. The CDR3 DNA reads as TGTGCCAGCAGCTTAGCGATAGACAGTACCCCAGGAACGGTGTGG. The entire variable domain, with the rest obtained from reference TRBV7-2 and TRBJ1-6, is as follows: GAGVSQSPSNKVTEKGKDVELRCDPISGHTALYWYRQSLGQGLEFLIYFQGNSAPDKSGLPSDRFSAERTGGSVSTLTIQRTQQEDSAVYLCASSLAIDSTPGTVWGNGTRLTVT.